These 16 T cell receptor beta chains were sequenced from one sample in a study of T cell changes during pregnancy in multiple sclerosis. Generated by immunoSEQ multiplex PCR, the TCRdb table keeps only in-frame clones and is missing some. The repertoire has about 20,000 clones, around nine tenths of them found once; the top ten carry approximately 5%. Sample: CD8+ T cells from peripheral blood mononuclear cells, taken in the second trimester of pregnancy. These receptors originate from a female donor in good health, enrolled as a control in a pregnancy study.

The genes are TRBV27 and TRBJ2-1, with TRBD2 matching 9 bases. Germline assignment: CDR1 MNHEY and CDR2 SMNVEV (reference sequence). V gave up 2 bases and J gave up 7 bases; unmatched junction bases: 6. This CDR3 is 15 amino acids long. The CDR3 DNA sequence: TGTGCCAGCAGTTTAAGAGCGGGAGGTCTTAATGAGCAGTTCTTC. Protein product: CASSLRAGGLNEQFF.

The chain uses TRBV7-2 and TRBJ2-2; D is uncertain. This CDR3 is built from 14 residues. Germline-derived CDR1 and CDR2 are SGHTA and FQGNSA. V was cut by 6 bases and J by 4 bases, with 12 bases left in between. In DNA, the CDR3 is TGTGCCAGCAGACTACGGTCGGGCACCGGGGAGCTGTTTTTT. It specifies CASRLRSGTGELFF.

The J gene is TRBJ2-5, the V gene TRBV11-2; possibly TRBD2 for D (5 bases). Deletions cut 4 bases from V and 6 bases from J, with 24 bases between. The CDR3 is 17 residues long. CDR1 SGHAT and CDR2 FQNNGV come from the germline V gene. CDR3 protein: CASSSDLESGKVKTQYF. DNA for the CDR3: TGTGCCAGCAGCTCGGACTTGGAAAGCGGCAAAGTAAAGACCCAGTACTTC.

The chain employs TRBV11-2 and TRBJ1-2, with 9 bases fitting TRBD1. Germline CDR1 reads SGHAT; CDR2 reads FQNNGV. The J segment lost 6 bases and the V segment lost 1 base, leaving 3 bases of the junction unmatched. The CDR3 is 14 residues long. This chain's CDR3 is CASSLGRQGDGYTF. CDR3 in DNA: TGTGCCAGCAGCTTAGGTCGACAGGGGGATGGCTACACCTTC.

The J gene is TRBJ2-2, the V gene TRBV6-5; no clear D. Germline loops: CDR1 MNHEY, CDR2 SVGAGI. The CDR3 contains 14 residues. Between the trimmed V and J ends, which lost 2 bases and 7 bases, there was a span of 11 bases. The CDR3 DNA is TGTGCCAGCAGTTACGACGACATCCGCGGGGAGCTGTTTTTT. It encodes CASSYDDIRGELFF.

This chain uses TRBV27 with TRBJ2-7; no firm D call. The V end lost 5 bases, the J end lost 0 bases, and 8 bases lay between the germline ends. Germline V gives CDR1 MNHEY, CDR2 SMNVEV (reference sequence). This CDR3 is built from 13 residues. CDR3 coding DNA: TGTGCCAGCAGTGCCCCGAGCTCCTACGAGCAGTACTTC. It yields the protein CASSAPSSYEQYF.

The chain is built from TRBV5-1 and TRBJ2-5, with 7 nucleotides matching TRBD1. The J call is doubtful: the DNA matches TRBJ2-7 better. The germline CDR1 and CDR2 sequences are SGHRS and YFSETQ. The length of the CDR3 is 14 residues. In DNA, the CDR3 is TGCGCCAGCGGCCCCGGGACAGAACCCTACGAGCAGTACTTC. Translation gives CASGPGTEPYEQYF.

This clone has only a few counts. V usage is TRBV6-1 and J usage is TRBJ1-5, with D possibly being TRBD1 (6 bases). The germline V gene has CDR1 MNHNS and CDR2 SASEGT. The CDR3 has 15 amino acids. Deletions cut 1 base from V and 4 bases from J, with 11 bases between. This chain's CDR3 is CASSEVAGANQPQHF. The CDR3 DNA follows: TGTGCCAGCAGTGAAGTGGCAGGGGCTAATCAGCCCCAGCATTTT.

The V gene is TRBV19, the J gene TRBJ2-7, with D tentatively TRBD1 (12 bases). V was pared by 5 bases and J by 5 bases, with 40 bases between. CDR1 is LNHDA and CDR2 is SQIVND in the germline V gene (reference sequence). The CDR3 totals 22 residues. In DNA, the CDR3 is TGTGCCAGTAGTCATGTCGGGACAGGGGGCGCGTTAGCGGGAGGGCGGGACCACGAGCAGTACTTC. Its translation is CASSHVGTGGALAGGRDHEQYF.

This clone was counted a single time. This chain joins TRBV10-2 and TRBJ2-1; TRBD2 aligns across 10 bases. Germline CDR1 WSHSY, CDR2 SAAADI. V trimming: 7 bases; J trimming: 6 bases; junction bases outside the gene matches: 6. The CDR3 loop spans 14 amino acids. CDR3 protein: CASNLAGVPNEQFF. CDR3 in DNA: TGCGCCAGCAACCTAGCGGGAGTGCCCAATGAGCAGTTCTTC.

The chain employs TRBV30 and TRBJ1-2; TRBD1 is a possible D gene (6 bases). V was shortened by 4 bases and J by 7 bases, with 19 bases between the two germline ends. Germline CDR1 and CDR2: GTSNPN and SVGIG (reference sequence). The CDR3 has 14 residues. CDR3 nucleotides: TGTGCCTGGAATCCCGGGGCGGGGGCGAGTGGCTACACCTTC. It codes for CAWNPGAGASGYTF.

The V gene is TRBV19, the J gene TRBJ1-5, with D hard to call. CDR3 length: 12 amino acids. Germline CDR1 LNHDA, CDR2 SQIVND (reference sequence). V was shortened by 7 bases and J by 2 bases, with 6 bases between the two germline ends. CDR3 residues: CASKSGNQPQHF. In DNA, the CDR3 is TGTGCCAGTAAGTCGGGCAATCAGCCCCAGCATTTT.

The rearrangement joins TRBV9 to TRBJ2-1, with D perhaps matching TRBD2 (6 bases). This CDR3 comprises 15 residues. Per germline, CDR1 SGDLS and CDR2 YYNGEE. V was trimmed by 3 bases and J by 3 bases, leaving 13 bases between them. This CDR3 is CASSDGSELYNEQFF. The CDR3 coding sequence is TGTGCCAGCAGCGACGGGAGCGAACTCTACAATGAGCAGTTCTTC.

The rearrangement links TRBV27 to TRBJ2-7; 10 bases map to TRBD2. The V segment lost 6 bases and the J segment 3 bases; nucleotides outside the gene matches: 5. Germline lookup yields CDR1 MNHEY and CDR2 SMNVEV (reference sequence). CDR3 length: 14 amino acids. The CDR3 protein is CASSTSGTIYEQYF. The DNA of the CDR3 is TGTGCCAGCAGCACTAGCGGGACGATCTACGAGCAGTACTTC.

The chain links TRBV28 to TRBJ1-1; possible D gene TRBD1, 6 bases. Trimming stripped 7 bases from V and 3 bases from J, with 9 bases between. The CDR3 runs 12 residues. CDR1 and CDR2 from the germline V gene are MDHEN and SYDVKM. The CDR3 sequence: CASTPGDTEAFF. The CDR3 bases are TGTGCCAGCACCCCAGGGGACACTGAAGCTTTCTTT.

The gene calls are TRBV7-9 and TRBJ2-5; 8 bases fit TRBD2. Germline CDR1 is SEHNR and CDR2 is FQNEAQ (reference sequence). J gave up 5 bases and V 5 bases, and 10 bases lay outside the gene matches. The CDR3 has 15 amino acids. The CDR3 nucleotides read TGTGCCAGCAGCCTAAGGACTAGCTTGGGGGAGACCCAGTACTTC. Its translation: CASSLRTSLGETQYF.